The 18 T cell receptor beta chains reported below all come from one sample, sequenced in a study of blood T cell repertoires in COVID-19. Using immunoSEQ multiplex PCR, the repertoire was profiled, and TCRdb retains in-frame clones only, with some absent. The sample has some 150,000 clones, approximately 90% seen once; the top ten hold 8.6%. Sequenced: peripheral blood. These receptors came from a woman between 45 and 65 years old with active or convalescent COVID-19.

Written as DNA, the CDR3 is TGTGCCAGCAGCTTTCAGTGGGGACTAGCGGGAGTCGAGCAGTACTTC. It codes for CASSFQWGLAGVEQYF. V is TRBV11-2 and J is TRBJ2-7, with TRBD2 matching 14 bases. V gave up 3 bases and J gave up 6 bases; unmatched junction bases: 7. Germline V gene lookup returns CDR1 SGHAT and CDR2 FQNNGV. This CDR3 is built from 16 residues.

The chain has TRBV30 and TRBJ2-2; D perhaps matches TRBD1 (6 bases). The CDR3 has 13 residues. The germline V gene encodes CDR1 GTSNPN and CDR2 SVGIG (reference sequence). V lost 2 bases and J 3 bases, leaving 7 bases between the germline ends. The CDR3 nucleotides read TGTGCCTGGAGTAGGGGGTACACCGGGGAGCTGTTTTTT. The encoded protein is CAWSRGYTGELFF. Complete variable domain (other parts from reference TRBV30 and TRBJ2-2): SQTIHQWPATLVQPVGSPLSLECTVEGTSNPNLYWYRQAAGRGLQLLFYSVGIGQISSEVPQNLSASRPQDRQFILSSKKLLLSDSGFYLCAWSRGYTGELFFGEGSRLTVL.

The rearrangement links TRBV7-2 to TRBJ2-5, with D perhaps matching TRBD2 (6 bases). Germline V lookup: CDR1 SGHTA, CDR2 FQGNSA. Trimming left V 5 bases short and J 7 bases short, with 8 bases between. The CDR3 length is 11 residues. CDR3: CASSPGGTQYF. Here the CDR3 DNA reads TGTGCCAGCAGCCCCGGGGGGACCCAGTACTTC. The variable domain in full, with the rest retrieved from reference TRBV7-2 and TRBJ2-5, is GAGVSQSPSNKVTEKGKDVELRCDPISGHTALYWYRQSLGQGLEFLIYFQGNSAPDKSGLPSDRFSAERTGGSVSTLTIQRTQQEDSAVYLCASSPGGTQYFGPGTRLLVL.

J is TRBJ2-1 and V is TRBV6-5, with 10 positions matching TRBD2. V lost 4 bases, J lost 4 bases, and 4 bases stayed unmatched. This CDR3 spans 15 amino acids. In germline, CDR1 is MNHEY, CDR2 SVGAGI. The DNA for the CDR3 is TGTGCCAGCAGTTCTAGCGGGAGAAATTACAATGAGCAGTTCTTC. This sequence encodes CASSSSGRNYNEQFF.

The gene calls are TRBV5-5 and TRBJ2-7, with D maybe TRBD1 (6 bases). The CDR3 has 13 residues. CDR1 and CDR2 (germline): SGHKS, YYEKEE (reference sequence). The V gene lost 2 bases and the J gene lost 4 bases, with 10 bases spanning the gap. The CDR3 loop reads CASSLQGSYEQYF. The CDR3 bases are TGTGCCAGCAGCTTACAGGGTTCGTACGAGCAGTACTTC.

This chain connects TRBV7-2 to TRBJ2-7, with D possibly TRBD2 on 6 matching bases. The germline V gene encodes CDR1 SGHTA and CDR2 FQGNSA. The CDR3 totals 12 residues. Trimming took off 2 bases at V and 6 bases at J, with 8 bases between the two ends. The CDR3 reads CASSLTGVEQYF. CDR3 bases: TGTGCCAGCAGCTTAACGGGGGTCGAGCAGTACTTC.

The V and J genes are TRBV27 and TRBJ1-2; TRBD1 matches 8 bases. Unmatched junction bases numbered 3, after V lost 6 bases and J lost 3 bases. The V gene's germline CDR1 is MNHEY and CDR2 SMNVEV (reference sequence). The length of the CDR3 is 13 residues. The chain's CDR3 is CASSQTGDYGYTF. Here the CDR3 DNA reads TGTGCCAGCAGCCAGACAGGGGACTATGGCTACACCTTC.

The chain carries TRBV6-4 and TRBJ1-1, with D possibly TRBD1 on 5 matching bases. Germline V gene sequence: CDR1 MRHNA, CDR2 SNTAGT. V shed 0 bases and J shed 1 base, with 6 bases lying between them. The CDR3 totals 14 residues. This chain's CDR3 is CASSDSTENTEAFF. CDR3 nucleotides: TGTGCCAGCAGTGACTCGACAGAGAACACTGAAGCTTTCTTT.

The chain combines TRBV18 with TRBJ2-3, with TRBD2 matching 7 bases. The CDR3 spans 17 residues. Losses at the gene ends were 3 bases for V and 7 bases for J; bases not matched to a gene: 16. The germline V gene has CDR1 KGHSH and CDR2 LQKENI. The CDR3 coding sequence is TGTGCCAGCTCACCGACAATACTAGCGAGCACAATTAATACGCAGTATTTT. Its translation: CASSPTILASTINTQYF.

The CDR3 region is CASSYSNRNYEQYF. The DNA for the CDR3 is TGTGCCAGCAGTTACTCAAACAGAAACTACGAGCAGTACTTC. The chain is built from TRBV6-5 and TRBJ2-7; D is ambiguous. Germline CDR1 and CDR2: MNHEY and SVGAGI. This CDR3 comprises 14 residues. V was cut by 0 bases and J by 3 bases, with 9 bases left in between.

The gene calls are TRBV5-4 and TRBJ1-1, with D possibly TRBD1 on 6 matching bases. The CDR3 sequence is 17 residues long. The germline V gene has CDR1 SGHNT and CDR2 YYREEE (reference sequence). V was cut by 4 bases and J by 7 bases, with 26 bases left in between. The CDR3 coding sequence is TGTGCCAGCAGCCACAGCTCTCACGACAGGTTTTTGGGTGAAGCTTTCTTT. Translation gives CASSHSSHDRFLGEAFF.

J is TRBJ2-1 and V is TRBV2, with TRBD1 identical over 8 bases. J gave up 9 bases and V 5 bases, and 12 bases lay outside the gene matches. This CDR3 is built from 15 residues. Germline V CDR1 and CDR2: SNHLY, FYNNEI. The chain's CDR3 is CASSPQGVRAFEQFF. In nucleotides, the CDR3 is TGTGCCAGCAGTCCACAGGGGGTAAGGGCTTTTGAGCAGTTCTTC.

The chain employs TRBV4-1 and TRBJ1-6; D remains ambiguous. V lost 0 bases and J lost 10, with 10 bases in between. Germline-derived CDR1 and CDR2 are MGHRA and YSYEKL. The CDR3 is 14 residues long. CDR3 in amino acids: CASSQDPVPSPLHF. In nucleotides, the CDR3 is TGCGCCAGCAGCCAAGATCCAGTCCCATCACCCCTCCACTTT.

CDR3 in DNA: TGCGCCAGCAGCCTAGCGGCAAATTCCTACAATGAGCAGTTCTTC. Its protein is CASSLAANSYNEQFF. The rearrangement joins TRBV4-3 to TRBJ2-1; TRBD2 might be the D (6 bases). V lost 4 bases and J lost 1, with 11 bases in between. CDR1 LGHNA and CDR2 YSLEER come from the germline V gene. CDR3 size: 15 residues.

The J gene is TRBJ2-2, the V gene TRBV2, with D possibly being TRBD2 (5 bases). This CDR3 has 15 amino acids. V was shortened by 4 bases and J by 5 bases, with 14 bases between the two germline ends. Looked up from germline, CDR1 is SNHLY and CDR2 is FYNNEI. The CDR3 protein is CASSGVSAQTGELFF. The CDR3 DNA sequence: TGTGCCAGCAGTGGAGTTAGCGCGCAGACCGGGGAGCTGTTTTTT.

The chain has TRBV3-1 (or the pseudogene TRBV3-2) and TRBJ2-7, with D perhaps TRBD2 (6 bases). There are 14 residues in the CDR3. Germline V CDR1 and CDR2: LGHDT, YNNKEL (reference sequence). V lost 4 bases to trimming and J lost 8 bases, with 18 bases between them. The CDR3 nucleotides read TGTGCCAGCAGCCTAGGAGGGTCTCAAAGCCAGCAGTACTTC. It specifies CASSLGGSQSQQYF.

This rearrangement joins TRBV6-8 to TRBJ2-7; TRBD2 matches at 7 bases. Germline V lookup: CDR1 MNHGY, CDR2 SAAAGT. The CDR3 extends over 19 amino acids. The V and J ends lost 5 bases and 1 base, in that order; junction bases with no gene match: 20. CDR3 region: CASSPRLARSFWRSYEQYF. The DNA for the CDR3 is TGTGCCAGCAGTCCCCGACTAGCCCGCTCCTTTTGGCGATCCTACGAGCAGTACTTC.

The J gene is TRBJ1-1, the V gene TRBV19; a possible D gene is TRBD1 (6 bases). The CDR3 covers 15 residues. Germline V lookup: CDR1 LNHDA, CDR2 SQIVND (reference sequence). V was cut by 10 bases and J by 3 bases, with 21 bases left in between. CDR3 DNA sequence: TGTGCCACCCACTCAGGGGAAACCTGGGACACTGAAGCTTTCTTT. Protein sequence: CATHSGETWDTEAFF.